This T cell receptor beta chain emerged from a study of cytomegalovirus exposure and HLA in healthy donors. V dropped 6 bases and J dropped 4 bases, with 15 bases sitting between them. Germline V gene sequence: CDR1 SGHRS, CDR2 YFSETQ. This CDR3 is built from 14 residues. It was with 60 Vbeta and 13 Jbeta primers that the PCR ran. Assay: immunoSEQ multiplex PCR; the TCRdb copy retains only in-frame clones and omits some. The table has about 42,000 clones, approximately 52% seen once; the top ten hold 12%. About this clone itself: Its cognate antigen is unknown.

Overall study results and limits: Reportedly, a later analysis found an Asian-associated ancestry cluster had fewer N-insertions than the approximately 700-donor mean.

The specimen was PBMCs. The chain uses TRBV5-1 and TRBJ2-3; possible D gene TRBD2, 5 bases. The TCR was taken from a human donor in good health. This CDR3 is CASNREYVADTQYF. The CDR3 coding sequence is TGCGCCAGCAATAGGGAGTACGTCGCAGATACGCAGTATTTT.